This TCR beta chain originates from a study of PD-L1 blockade in urothelial cancer (dated by TCRdb to the late 2010s). About the study as a whole: Every patient began therapy around 2014 and was given atezolizumab 1,200 mg intravenously every 3 weeks. About nine tenths of the roughly 29 patients were identified as males with urothelial cancer of bladder origin, and a prior smoking history was reported by 18 of 29 patients. Blood samples were analyzed 3 weeks after the start of treatment (second dose) and 6 weeks after the start of treatment. Durable clinical benefit was defined as progression-free survival longer than 6 months, and TCR features were also tested against progression-free and overall survival. Blood samples gave median yields of about 140,000 T cells and 83,000 or so unique TCRs, along with a median clonality of about 0.084. Somatic, immune and clinical correlates of response to PD-L1 blockade with atezolizumab in urothelial cancer were the focus of an exploratory multi-omic analysis. Pretreatment blood TCR-seq was available for about 27 patients, at least one posttreatment blood collection was obtained for roughly 24 patients, and tumor TCR-seq was available for roughly 24 patients. Pretreatment tumor samples, along with matched peripheral blood collected serially before and after atezolizumab treatment, underwent TCR sequencing. An ECOG performance status of 0 or 1 was recorded for the patients, and 0 to 3 prior chemotherapy regimens had been received by the patients. Durable clinical benefit was achieved by nine patients and was not achieved by 20 patients. Whole exome sequencing and RNA sequencing of pretreatment tumors were performed alongside TCR sequencing in the same patients.

The study at large found these results: Improved progression-free and overall survival was found to be associated with pretreatment peripheral blood TCR clonality below the median. Small sample size (n of about 30) and many exploratory analyses mean the results are intended to be hypothesis-generating. At 3 weeks after the start of treatment, tumor-associated TCR clones in peripheral blood had expanded more in patients with durable benefit (n ≈ 20, p = 0.022).

Each PCR received spiked-in synthetic TCR analog templates so that absolute template abundance could be estimated from read counts. Using the immunoSEQ assay, TCRbeta CDR3 regions were amplified from genomic DNA with bias-controlled V and J gene primers. Sequencing of rearranged TCRbeta segments was performed at approximately 20X coverage. As for the original processing: Sequencing errors were corrected by clustering, and CDR3s were annotated against IMGT so that V, D and J genes could be assigned. Downstream analyses used only productive TCRbeta rearrangements and left out out-of-frame or stop-codon sequences. Clonality was computed as one minus Shannon entropy normalized by the log of the number of unique productive sequences. Clones differing between time points or between blood and tumor were identified by Fisher's exact test with Benjamini-Hochberg correction at adjusted p below 0.01. TCRdb's version of the immuneACCESS table is confined to in-frame rearrangements and falls short of the full clone set. An unresolved V gene accounts for under half of the shortfall where checked; the remainder is of unknown origin. The V and J calls and the clone size are those of that table, but D and trimming were determined from the DNA. This sample has tens of thousands of clones in its table, and 84% of those were observed once. 30% of the sample is taken by the ten largest.

As concerns this clone: No antigen is known for it. The record has no base qualities; no much larger clone is one base away.

A cohort of 25 to 30 patients with locally advanced or metastatic urothelial carcinoma, treated at Memorial Sloan Kettering on a trial protocol, was included. Peripheral blood mononuclear cells were collected pretreatment and during treatment, with between 1 and 8 total time points obtained per patient. The Qiagen DNeasy Blood extraction kit was used to purify genomic DNA from total PBMCs and from tumor samples. PBMCs were collected pretreatment and during treatment, and were isolated and stored as previously described. There are 14 amino acids in the CDR3, from cysteine to phenylalanine inclusive. Of the read, only the CDR3 DNA is kept; its 42 bases are in frame from base 1. CDR1 SGHRS and CDR2 YFSETQ are derived from the germline V gene. V is pared back by 1 base and J by 4 bases, with 11 bases lying between the germline termini.

The chain is encoded by TRBV5-1 joined to TRBJ1-1, with a tentative D gene TRBD1 over 5 matching bases. The TCR comes from a man in his 60s with urothelial cancer. The specimen was PBMCs, collected around atezolizumab (anti-PD-L1) treatment. The nucleotide sequence is given as TGCGCCAGCAGCTTGATGGGGGGTACCACTGAAGCTTTCTTT. This codes for CASSLMGGTTEAFF.